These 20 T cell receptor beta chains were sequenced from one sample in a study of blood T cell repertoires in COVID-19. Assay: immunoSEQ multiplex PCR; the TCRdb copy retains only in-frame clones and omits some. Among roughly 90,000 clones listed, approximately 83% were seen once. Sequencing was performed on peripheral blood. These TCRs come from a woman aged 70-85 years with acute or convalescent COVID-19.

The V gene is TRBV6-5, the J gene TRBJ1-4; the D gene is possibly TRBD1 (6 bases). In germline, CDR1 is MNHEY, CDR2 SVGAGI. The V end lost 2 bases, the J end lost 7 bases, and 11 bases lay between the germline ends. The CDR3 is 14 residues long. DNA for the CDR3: TGTGCCAGCAGTTACGGGACAAGTACTGAAAAACTGTTTTTT. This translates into CASSYGTSTEKLFF.

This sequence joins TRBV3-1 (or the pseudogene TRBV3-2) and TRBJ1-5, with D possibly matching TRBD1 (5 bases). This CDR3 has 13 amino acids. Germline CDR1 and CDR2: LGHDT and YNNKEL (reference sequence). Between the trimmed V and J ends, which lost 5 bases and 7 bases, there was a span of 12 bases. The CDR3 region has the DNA TGTGCCAGCAGCTCCCGGGGGAACCAGCCCCAGCATTTT. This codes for CASSSRGNQPQHF.

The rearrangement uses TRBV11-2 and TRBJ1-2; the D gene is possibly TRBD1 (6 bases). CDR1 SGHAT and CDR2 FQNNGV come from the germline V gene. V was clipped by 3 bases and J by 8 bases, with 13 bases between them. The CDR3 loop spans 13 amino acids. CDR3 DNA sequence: TGTGCCAGCAGCTTGGGGGGGGCGCAAGGCTACACCTTC. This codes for CASSLGGAQGYTF.

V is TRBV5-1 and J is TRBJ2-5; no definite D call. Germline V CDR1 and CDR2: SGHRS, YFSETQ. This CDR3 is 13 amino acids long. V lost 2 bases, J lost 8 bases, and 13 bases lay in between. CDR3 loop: CASSLDIKLTQYF. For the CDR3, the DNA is TGCGCCAGCAGCTTAGACATTAAACTTACCCAGTACTTC.

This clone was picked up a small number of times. The CDR3 region has the DNA TGTGCCTGGAGTGTGAATGAGTGGGAAAAACTGTTTTTT. Its protein is CAWSVNEWEKLFF. The J gene is TRBJ1-4, the V gene TRBV30; D unclear. Germline values: CDR1 GTSNPN, CDR2 SVGIG (reference sequence). V was trimmed by 0 bases and J by 8 bases, leaving 10 bases between them. The CDR3 has 13 residues.

The CDR3 is CASSPQQGGSGNTIYF. CDR3 in DNA: TGTGCCAGCTCACCACAGCAGGGGGGCTCTGGAAACACCATATATTTT. V gene TRBV18 combines with J gene TRBJ1-3; 7 nucleotides line up with TRBD1. This CDR3 has 16 amino acids. V trimming: 1 base; J trimming: 0 bases; junction bases outside the gene matches: 3. CDR1 is KGHSH, CDR2 LQKENI, per germline. The entire variable domain, with the rest obtained from reference TRBV18 and TRBJ1-3, is as follows: NAGVMQNPRHLVRRRGQEARLRCSPMKGHSHVYWYRQLPEEGLKFMVYLQKENIIDESGMPKERFSAEFPKEGPSILRIQQVVRGDSAAYFCASSPQQGGSGNTIYFGEGSWLTVV.

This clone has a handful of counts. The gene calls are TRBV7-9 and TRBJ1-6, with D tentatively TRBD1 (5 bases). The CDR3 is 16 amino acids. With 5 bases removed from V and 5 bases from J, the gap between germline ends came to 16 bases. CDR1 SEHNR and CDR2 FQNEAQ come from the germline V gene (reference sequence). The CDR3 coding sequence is TGTGCCAGCAGCCTAGGGGCAGGGAATAATAATTCACCCCTCCACTTT. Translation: CASSLGAGNNNSPLHF.

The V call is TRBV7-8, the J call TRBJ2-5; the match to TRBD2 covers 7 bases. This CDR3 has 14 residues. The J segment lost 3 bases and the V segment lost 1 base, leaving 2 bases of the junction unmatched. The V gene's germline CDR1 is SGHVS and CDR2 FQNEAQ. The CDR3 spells CASSLVRGEETQYF. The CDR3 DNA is TGTGCCAGCAGCTTAGTACGGGGGGAAGAGACCCAGTACTTC.

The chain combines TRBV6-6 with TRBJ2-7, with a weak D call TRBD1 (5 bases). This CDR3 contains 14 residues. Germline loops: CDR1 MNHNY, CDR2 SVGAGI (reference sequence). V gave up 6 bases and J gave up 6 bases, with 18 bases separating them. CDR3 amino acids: CASRPGPSGLEQYF. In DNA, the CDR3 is TGTGCCAGCAGGCCGGGTCCCTCAGGGCTCGAGCAGTACTTC.

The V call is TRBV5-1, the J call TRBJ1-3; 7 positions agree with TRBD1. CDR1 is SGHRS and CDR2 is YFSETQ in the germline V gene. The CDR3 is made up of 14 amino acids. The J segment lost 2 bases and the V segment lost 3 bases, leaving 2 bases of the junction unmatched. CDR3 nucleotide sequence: TGCGCCAGCAGCTCCACAGGGGCTGGAAACACCATATATTTT. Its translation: CASSSTGAGNTIYF.

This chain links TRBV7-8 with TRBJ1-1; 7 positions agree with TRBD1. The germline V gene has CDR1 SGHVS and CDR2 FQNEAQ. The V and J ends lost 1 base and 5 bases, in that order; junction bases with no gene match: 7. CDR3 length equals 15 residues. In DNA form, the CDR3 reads TGTGCCAGCAGCTTAGAGGCAGGGGGGCGGACTGAAGCTTTCTTT. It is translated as CASSLEAGGRTEAFF.

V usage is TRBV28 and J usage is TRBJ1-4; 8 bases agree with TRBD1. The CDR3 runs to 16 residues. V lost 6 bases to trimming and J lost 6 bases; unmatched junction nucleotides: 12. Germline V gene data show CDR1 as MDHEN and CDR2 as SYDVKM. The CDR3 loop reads CASSIRTGKGDEKLFF. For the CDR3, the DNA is TGTGCCAGCAGCATCCGGACAGGGAAGGGGGATGAAAAACTGTTTTTT. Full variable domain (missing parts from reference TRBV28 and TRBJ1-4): DVKVTQSSRYLVKRTGEKVFLECVQDMDHENMFWYRQDPGLGLRLIYFSYDVKMKEKGDIPEGYSVSREKKERFSLILESASTNQTSMYLCASSIRTGKGDEKLFFGSGTQLSVL.

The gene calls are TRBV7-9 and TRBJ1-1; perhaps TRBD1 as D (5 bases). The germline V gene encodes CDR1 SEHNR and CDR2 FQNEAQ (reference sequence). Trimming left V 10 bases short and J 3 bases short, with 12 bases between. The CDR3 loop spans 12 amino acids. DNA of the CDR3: TGTGCCACGACGACAGCCTACACTGAAGCTTTCTTT. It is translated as CATTTAYTEAFF.

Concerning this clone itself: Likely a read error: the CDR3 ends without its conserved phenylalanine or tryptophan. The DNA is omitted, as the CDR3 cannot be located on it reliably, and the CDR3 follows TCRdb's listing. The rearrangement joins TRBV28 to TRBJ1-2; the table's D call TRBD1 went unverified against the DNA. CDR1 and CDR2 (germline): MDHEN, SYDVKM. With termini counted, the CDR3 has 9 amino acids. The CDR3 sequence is CASSLTGTS.

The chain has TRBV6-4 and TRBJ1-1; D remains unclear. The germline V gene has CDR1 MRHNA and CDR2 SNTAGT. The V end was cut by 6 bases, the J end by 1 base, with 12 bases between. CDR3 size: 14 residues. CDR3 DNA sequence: TGTGCCAGCAGGAGGCTTCCGCAGAACACTGAAGCTTTCTTT. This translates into CASRRLPQNTEAFF.

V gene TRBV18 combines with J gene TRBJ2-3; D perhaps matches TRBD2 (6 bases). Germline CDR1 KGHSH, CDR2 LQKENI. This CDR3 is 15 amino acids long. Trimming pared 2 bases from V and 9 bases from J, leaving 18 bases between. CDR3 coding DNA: TGTGCCAGCTCACCAGTGCGGGACGCGTCAAAAACGCAGTATTTT. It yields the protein CASSPVRDASKTQYF.

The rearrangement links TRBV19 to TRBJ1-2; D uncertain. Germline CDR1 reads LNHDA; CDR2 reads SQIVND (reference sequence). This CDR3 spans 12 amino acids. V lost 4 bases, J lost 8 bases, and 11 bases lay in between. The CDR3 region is CASSTREAGYTF. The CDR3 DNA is TGTGCCAGTAGTACGCGGGAAGCAGGCTACACCTTC.

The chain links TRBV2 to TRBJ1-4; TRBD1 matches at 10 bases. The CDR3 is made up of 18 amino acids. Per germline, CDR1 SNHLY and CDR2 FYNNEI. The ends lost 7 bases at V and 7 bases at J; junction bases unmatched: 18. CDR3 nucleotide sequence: TGTGCCAGCATGGCCCGCCCGGGACAGGGGCTGCCGGGTGAAAAACTGTTTTTT. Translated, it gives CASMARPGQGLPGEKLFF.

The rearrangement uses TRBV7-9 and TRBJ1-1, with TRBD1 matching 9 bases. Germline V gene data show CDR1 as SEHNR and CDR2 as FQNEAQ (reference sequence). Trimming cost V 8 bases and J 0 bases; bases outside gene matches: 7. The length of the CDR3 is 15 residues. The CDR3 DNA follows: TGTGCCAGCGTCAGGACAGGGGATGTGAACACTGAAGCTTTCTTT. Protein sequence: CASVRTGDVNTEAFF. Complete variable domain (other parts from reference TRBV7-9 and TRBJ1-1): DTGVSQNPRHKITKRGQNVTFRCDPISEHNRLYWYRQTLGQGPEFLTYFQNEAQLEKSRLLSDRFSAERPKGSFSTLEIQRTEQGDSAMYLCASVRTGDVNTEAFFGQGTRLTVV.

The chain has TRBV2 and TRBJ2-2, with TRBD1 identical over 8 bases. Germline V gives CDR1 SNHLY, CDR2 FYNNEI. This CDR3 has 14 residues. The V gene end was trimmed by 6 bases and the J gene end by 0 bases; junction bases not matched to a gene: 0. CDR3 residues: CASRDRANTGELFF. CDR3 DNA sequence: TGTGCCAGCAGGGACAGGGCGAACACCGGGGAGCTGTTTTTT.